This T cell receptor (beta chain) derives from a study of blood T cell repertoires in COVID-19. This CDR3 is built from 11 residues. V shed 2 bases and J shed 10 bases, with 6 bases lying between them. Germline V CDR1 and CDR2: MRHNA, SNTAGT. Produced via immunoSEQ multiplex PCR; TCRdb's table is partial and in-frame only. Of about 120,000 clones in the sample, about 90% are singletons; the top ten hold more than 25%. The sequencing input was peripheral blood. This chain connects TRBV6-4 to TRBJ1-5, with D unresolved. This TCR came from a woman in her 70s with acute or convalescent COVID-19. The CDR3 sequence: CASSDVLPQHF. The CDR3 DNA sequence: TGTGCCAGCAGTGACGTGCTACCCCAGCATTTT.